This T cell receptor (beta chain) comes out of a study of identical twins. Using its own MiXCR run on the 5' RACE reads, TCRdb lists one record per CDR3 protein. The sample includes about 280,000 distinct CDR3 sequences, roughly 8.6% of them seen just once. The sample also formed part of further work on yellow fever vaccine responses in identical twins.

The sequencing sample was made of memory (CD45RO+) T cells sorted from blood. This clonotype was obtained from a woman younger than 35 in good health.

The CDR3 DNA sequence: TGTGCCAGCAGCCGACGACTAGCGGGATCTTCCGAGCAGTACTTC. The encoded protein is CASSRRLAGSSEQYF. The rearrangement joins TRBV14 to TRBJ2-7; 11 nucleotides agree with TRBD2. Germline-derived CDR1 and CDR2 are SGHDN and FVKESK. Trimming took 4 bases from V and 6 from J; bases not matched to a gene: 8. The CDR3 runs to 15 residues.